The next 5 T cell receptor beta chains were all read from a single sample in a study of shared clonotypes between healthy human individuals. In the naive CD8 group, cells lacked CD45RO and were positively selected for CCR7, so terminally differentiated effector memory CD45RA+ cells were left out. TCRdb's copy holds only in-frame clones and misses some; the assay was immunoSEQ multiplex PCR. The data contain about 700,000 clones, around 92% of them seen just once; the ten biggest clones take up 20% to 25%. Sequencing was carried out using naive CD8+ T cells sorted from blood. The source of these receptors is a man younger than 40 in good health.

V gene TRBV7-2 combines with J gene TRBJ2-4; no firm D call. The CDR3 is 13 residues long. Germline CDR1 reads SGHTA; CDR2 reads FQGNSA. V was trimmed by 1 base and J by 5 bases, leaving 6 bases between them. This CDR3 reads CASSLVVENIQYF. The CDR3 DNA reads TGTGCCAGCAGCTTAGTCGTCGAAAACATTCAGTACTTC.

CDR3 residues: CASSLAGDKNIQYF. The CDR3 DNA is TGTGCCAGCAGTCTGGCCGGGGACAAAAACATTCAGTACTTC. The J gene is TRBJ2-4, the V gene TRBV27; maybe TRBD2 (5 bases). Trimming took off 5 bases at V and 3 bases at J, with 11 bases between the two ends. Germline-derived CDR1 and CDR2 are MNHEY and SMNVEV (reference sequence). The CDR3 has 14 residues.

The chain has TRBV6-6 and TRBJ2-3, with no clear D. The CDR3 totals 15 residues. Germline V gene sequence: CDR1 MNHNY, CDR2 SVGAGI (reference sequence). The V gene lost 4 bases and the J gene lost 6 bases, with 17 bases spanning the gap. The CDR3 loop is CASSSGRITSDTQYF. CDR3 nucleotide sequence: TGTGCCAGCAGTTCCGGACGAATCACCTCCGATACGCAGTATTTT.

A single count supports this clone. The chain links TRBV15 to TRBJ2-3; the D gene could be TRBD1 or TRBD2 (6 bases each). This CDR3 is 17 amino acids long. Trimming removed 8 bases at V and 5 bases at J, with 26 bases between. Germline V gene data show CDR1 as LNHNV and CDR2 as YYDKDF (reference sequence). The CDR3 nucleotides read TGTGCCACCCAAAGGGGTCTAGGGGGAGGAATATTAGATACGCAGTATTTT. This sequence encodes CATQRGLGGGILDTQYF. Full variable domain (outside the CDR3, taken from reference TRBV15 and TRBJ2-3): DAMVIQNPRYQVTQFGKPVTLSCSQTLNHNVMYWYQQKSSQAPKLLFHYYDKDFNNEADTPDNFQSRRPNTSFCFLDIRSPGLGDTAMYLCATQRGLGGGILDTQYFGPGTRLTVL.

The chain has TRBV14 and TRBJ2-7, with no clear D. From germline, CDR1 is SGHDN and CDR2 FVKESK. Trimming removed 6 bases from V and 5 bases from J, with 8 bases in between. This CDR3 has 11 amino acids. The CDR3: CASSVGDEQYF. CDR3 nucleotides: TGTGCCAGCAGTGTGGGCGACGAGCAGTACTTC.